A single sample gave rise to the 10 T cell receptor beta chains below, sequenced in a study of T cells after yellow fever vaccination. TCRdb reanalysed the 5' RACE reads using MiXCR and keeps one entry per CDR3 protein. The repertoire holds more than 35,000 distinct CDR3 sequences, with 6.8% as singletons. Source: CD8+ T cells not binding an NS4B(214-222) dextramer, sorted from PBMCs, taken 45 days after the yellow fever booster vaccination. Every receptor here comes from a man younger than 45 who received the YFV17D yellow fever vaccine.

This clonotype was seen more than once but under ten times. CDR3 in DNA: TGTGCCAGCAGCCCCCTGAGGGGTTCGGAGGAGACCCAGTACTTC. It is translated as CASSPLRGSEETQYF. The rearrangement joins TRBV7-6 to TRBJ2-5, with D perhaps being TRBD1 or TRBD2 (5 bases each). CDR1 and CDR2 (germline): SGHVS, FNYEAQ. This CDR3 has 15 amino acids. Trimming took off 5 bases at V and 5 bases at J, with 18 bases between the two ends.

This clonotype was seen repeatedly, ten times or more. The chain uses TRBV6-6 and TRBJ2-1, with TRBD2 as a possible D gene (6 bases). Germline-derived CDR1 and CDR2 are MNHNY and SVGAGI (reference sequence). CDR3 length: 12 amino acids. V dropped 0 bases and J dropped 15 bases, with 12 bases sitting between them. Written as DNA, the CDR3 is TGTGCCAGCAGTTACTCCCGGGACTCACCGTTCTTC. This encodes CASSYSRDSPFF.

This clonotype was seen repeatedly, ten times or more. This sequence joins TRBV12-3 or TRBV12-4 and TRBJ2-1, with D maybe TRBD1 (5 bases). CDR3 length equals 14 residues. Trimming shortened V by 3 bases and J by 2 bases, and 8 bases separated the two germline ends. The CDR3 sequence: CASSFVTAYNEQFF. DNA for the CDR3: TGTGCCAGCAGTTTTGTGACAGCCTACAATGAGCAGTTCTTC.

With respect to this clonotype: A much larger clone differs from this one at a single base, so this may be a read error. The chain joins TRBV24-1 to TRBJ1-5; D is unclear. The V end was cut by 1 base, the J end by 11 bases, with 11 bases between. The CDR3 is 13 amino acids. Germline CDR1 reads KGHDR; CDR2 reads SFDVKD. CDR3 DNA: TGTGCCACCAGTGATTTCGAGGATGTGGCCCAGCATTTT. It is translated as CATSDFEDVAQHF.

At least ten counts were recorded for this clonotype. The V and J genes are TRBV5-1 and TRBJ2-1; tentatively, D is TRBD1 or TRBD2 (5 bases each). The germline CDR1 and CDR2 sequences are SGHRS and YFSETQ. Trimming took 4 bases from V and 8 from J, leaving 13 bases between them. The CDR3 runs 13 residues. As DNA, the CDR3 is TGCGCCAGCAGCCGGGGACCCGGCGATGAGCAGTTCTTC. This translates into CASSRGPGDEQFF.

The DNA of the CDR3 is TGTGCCAGCAGCATAGGGGGCTTGCTGGAGACCCAGTACTTC. Its translation: CASSIGGLLETQYF. The J gene is TRBJ2-5, the V gene TRBV7-9; 7 nucleotides match TRBD1. In germline, CDR1 is SEHNR, CDR2 FQNEAQ (reference sequence). This CDR3 is 14 amino acids long. The V segment lost 5 bases and the J segment 5 bases; nucleotides outside the gene matches: 8.

This clonotype was counted ten times or more. This sequence joins TRBV7-9 and TRBJ1-5, with a weak D call TRBD1 (5 bases). The V gene's germline CDR1 is SEHNR and CDR2 FQNEAQ (reference sequence). The germline V and J ends were trimmed by 1 base and 5 bases, with 12 bases remaining between them. The CDR3 runs to 15 residues. CDR3 sequence (DNA): TGTGCCAGCAGCTTAGGGACATCCGGAGATCAGCCCCAGCATTTT. As protein: CASSLGTSGDQPQHF.

This clonotype was recorded many times. V usage is TRBV19 and J usage is TRBJ1-1; 8 nucleotides agree with TRBD1. The CDR3 is 14 amino acids. Trimming took 5 bases from V and 4 from J; bases not matched to a gene: 6. Germline V gene sequence: CDR1 LNHDA, CDR2 SQIVND (reference sequence). CDR3 coding DNA: TGTGCCAGTAGTCTACTCGGGACAGGCACTGAAGCTTTCTTT. This encodes CASSLLGTGTEAFF.

This clonotype was counted at least ten times. The chain joins TRBV12-3 or TRBV12-4 to TRBJ1-2; a weak D match, TRBD1 (6 bases). V was cut by 2 bases and J by 8 bases, with 18 bases left in between. This CDR3 spans 15 amino acids. The CDR3 here is CASSLSPRGAVGYTF. The CDR3 nucleotides read TGTGCCAGCAGTTTAAGTCCGAGGGGGGCGGTCGGCTACACCTTC.

This clonotype was detected many times. This chain uses TRBV29-1 with TRBJ2-2; 9 nucleotides line up with TRBD1. CDR3 length: 14 amino acids. V trimming: 6 bases; J trimming: 1 base; junction bases outside the gene matches: 3. The germline CDR1 and CDR2 sequences are SQVTM and ANQGSEA. This CDR3 is CSVGTGQNTGELFF. In DNA form, the CDR3 reads TGCAGCGTAGGGACAGGGCAGAACACCGGGGAGCTGTTTTTT.